The 22 T cell receptor beta chains below all came from one sample that was sequenced in a study of blood T cell repertoires in COVID-19. Method: immunoSEQ multiplex PCR; TCRdb's copy keeps in-frame clones and lacks some. The repertoire holds 110,000 or so clones, with over 75% as singletons. Sequencing was carried out using peripheral blood. Source of these receptors: a woman between 45 and 65 years old with acute or convalescent COVID-19.

The V and J genes are TRBV6-1 and TRBJ2-1, with D possibly TRBD1 on 5 matching bases. The CDR3 spans 15 residues. V was clipped by 3 bases and J by 4 bases, with 13 bases between them. Germline assignment: CDR1 MNHNS and CDR2 SASEGT. The CDR3 loop reads CASSDVGVGYNEQFF. The DNA of the CDR3 is TGTGCCAGCAGTGATGTAGGGGTTGGGTACAATGAGCAGTTCTTC.

The rearrangement uses TRBV19 and TRBJ1-5; no clear D gene. V was cut by 4 bases and J by 1 base, with 8 bases left in between. The CDR3 extends over 14 amino acids. From germline, CDR1 is LNHDA and CDR2 SQIVND (reference sequence). The CDR3: CASSSGRSNQPQHF. CDR3 sequence (DNA): TGTGCCAGTAGTAGTGGGCGAAGCAATCAGCCCCAGCATTTT.

This clone has a single count. The chain carries TRBV5-5 and TRBJ1-1, with D tentatively TRBD1 (6 bases). Germline V lookup: CDR1 SGHKS, CDR2 YYEKEE (reference sequence). This CDR3 contains 15 residues. V was trimmed by 5 bases and J by 0 bases, leaving 14 bases between them. The CDR3 loop is CASSSRTALNTEAFF. CDR3 DNA sequence: TGTGCCAGCAGTTCTAGGACAGCCTTGAACACTGAAGCTTTCTTT. The whole variable domain, filled in from reference TRBV5-5 and TRBJ1-1, reads DAGVTQSPTHLIKTRGQQVTLRCSPISGHKSVSWYQQVLGQGPQFIFQYYEKEERGRGNFPDRFSARQFPNYSSELNVNALLLGDSALYLCASSSRTALNTEAFFGQGTRLTVV.

This rearrangement joins TRBV2 to TRBJ2-3; D is possibly TRBD1 (7 bases). Per the germline V gene, CDR1 is SNHLY and CDR2 is FYNNEI. CDR3 length: 13 residues. With 11 bases removed from V and 3 bases from J, the gap between germline ends came to 15 bases. The CDR3 nucleotides read TGTGCCGGGAAGACAGGGACTACAGATACGCAGTATTTT. This sequence encodes CAGKTGTTDTQYF.

This sequence joins TRBV11-2 and TRBJ2-3; 14 bases are a match to TRBD2. The CDR3 is made up of 18 amino acids. CDR1 is SGHAT and CDR2 is FQNNGV in the germline V gene. Unmatched junction bases numbered 6, after V lost 3 bases and J lost 1 base. CDR3 sequence (DNA): TGTGCCAGCAGCTTTCTCACGGGACTAGCGGGGGGCACAGATACGCAGTATTTT. It yields the protein CASSFLTGLAGGTDTQYF. Based on the CDR3 plus reference TRBV11-2 and TRBJ2-3, the full variable domain is EAGVAQSPRYKIIEKRQSVAFWCNPISGHATLYWYQQILGQGPKLLIQFQNNGVVDDSQLPKDRFSAERLKGVDSTLKIQPAKLEDSAVYLCASSFLTGLAGGTDTQYFGPGTRLTVL.

The J gene is TRBJ2-2, the V gene TRBV11-2; 8 bases agree with TRBD1. The CDR3 sequence is 15 residues long. J gave up 7 bases and V 6 bases, and 10 bases lay outside the gene matches. Germline V gene lookup returns CDR1 SGHAT and CDR2 FQNNGV. CDR3 in amino acids: CASRADRVGNGELFF. In DNA form, the CDR3 reads TGTGCCAGCAGGGCGGACAGGGTGGGAAACGGGGAGCTGTTTTTT.

This chain uses TRBV3-1 (or the pseudogene TRBV3-2) with TRBJ1-4, with 9 bases lining up with TRBD1. Unmatched junction bases numbered 18, after V lost 2 bases and J lost 8 bases. This CDR3 region has 19 residues. CDR1 and CDR2 (germline): LGHDT, YNNKEL (reference sequence). The CDR3 nucleotides read TGTGCCAGCAGCCAATCCTACGGTACAGGGGGCCTCTTCAGGGAAAAACTGTTTTTT. This gives the protein CASSQSYGTGGLFREKLFF.

This chain uses TRBV28 with TRBJ1-6; TRBD1 is a possible D gene (5 bases). This CDR3 is 14 amino acids long. The V end was cut by 5 bases, the J end by 13 bases, with 18 bases between. Germline CDR1 is MDHEN and CDR2 is SYDVKM. The CDR3 spells CASSVTVSLGPLHF. CDR3 nucleotides: TGTGCCAGCAGTGTGACAGTCAGTCTCGGGCCCCTCCACTTT.

With regard to this clone: This specimen includes other DNA sequences encoding the same CDR3. The genes are TRBV19 and TRBJ2-2; TRBD1 aligns across 7 bases. Germline V gene sequence: CDR1 LNHDA, CDR2 SQIVND (reference sequence). Germline trimming cut 3 bases from V and 0 bases from J; bases unmatched to any gene: 4. The CDR3 consists of 16 residues. CDR3 sequence: CASSIRQGANTGELFF. CDR3 DNA: TGTGCCAGTAGTATTCGGCAGGGGGCGAACACCGGGGAGCTGTTTTTT.

The CDR3 DNA is TGTGCCAGCACGGTAGGGAGTCAGCCCCAGCATTTT. Protein: CASTVGSQPQHF. The chain uses TRBV2 and TRBJ1-5; D remains ambiguous. Deletions cut 7 bases from V and 6 bases from J, with 10 bases between. This CDR3 is 12 amino acids long. The V gene's germline CDR1 is SNHLY and CDR2 FYNNEI.

The rearrangement links TRBV7-9 to TRBJ2-7; perhaps TRBD1 as D (6 bases). Germline V gene data show CDR1 as SEHNR and CDR2 as FQNEAQ (reference sequence). Trimming left V 10 bases short and J 2 bases short, with 15 bases between. The CDR3 spans 13 residues. The CDR3 sequence: CATSSAGAYEQYF. In DNA form, the CDR3 reads TGTGCCACTTCCTCAGCAGGGGCCTACGAGCAGTACTTC.

This clone was seen only a few times. The CDR3 here is CASSEQGINEKLFF. The CDR3 DNA reads as TGTGCCAGTAGCGAACAGGGTATTAATGAAAAACTGTTTTTT. V is TRBV19 and J is TRBJ1-4; maybe TRBD1 (6 bases). The CDR3 is 14 amino acids. V shed 6 bases and J shed 4 bases, with 12 bases lying between them. CDR1 and CDR2 (germline): LNHDA, SQIVND (reference sequence).

The chain employs TRBV28 and TRBJ1-4; 8 bases align to TRBD1. The CDR3 spans 15 residues. Looked up from germline, CDR1 is MDHEN and CDR2 is SYDVKM. The V and J ends lost 3 bases and 7 bases, in that order; junction bases with no gene match: 7. DNA of the CDR3: TGTGCCAGCAGTTTTGCGGGACAGGAGATTGAAAAACTGTTTTTT. It translates to CASSFAGQEIEKLFF. The complete variable domain, with remaining parts taken from reference TRBV28 and TRBJ1-4, reads DVKVTQSSRYLVKRTGEKVFLECVQDMDHENMFWYRQDPGLGLRLIYFSYDVKMKEKGDIPEGYSVSREKKERFSLILESASTNQTSMYLCASSFAGQEIEKLFFGSGTQLSVL.

V usage is TRBV7-2 and J usage is TRBJ1-2; D may be TRBD1 (6 bases). V lost 5 bases to trimming and J lost 5 bases, with 18 bases between them. Germline V lookup: CDR1 SGHTA, CDR2 FQGNSA. This CDR3 is 15 amino acids long. Here the CDR3 DNA reads TGTGCCAGCAGCCCACCTGGGGGGGCAGGATATGGCTACACCTTC. Amino acid sequence: CASSPPGGAGYGYTF.

The chain links TRBV2 to TRBJ1-6; unclear D gene. CDR3 length equals 13 residues. Trimming removed 10 bases at V and 5 bases at J, with 12 bases between. Per germline, CDR1 SNHLY and CDR2 FYNNEI. The CDR3 coding sequence is TGTGCCACCGCGGGCGGGGATAATTCACCCCTCCACTTT. Protein: CATAGGDNSPLHF.

J is TRBJ1-3 and V is TRBV3-1 (or the pseudogene TRBV3-2); D is unclear. The germline CDR1 and CDR2 sequences are LGHDT and YNNKEL (reference sequence). The V and J ends lost 0 bases and 3 bases respectively, with 9 bases between them. The CDR3 runs 15 residues. As DNA, the CDR3 is TGTGCCAGCAGCCAAGATCCCAACAGTGGAAACACCATATATTTT. It translates to CASSQDPNSGNTIYF.

The chain carries TRBV6-1 and TRBJ2-2; 8 bases fit TRBD2. This CDR3 region has 15 residues. The trim removed 0 bases at V and 4 bases at J, leaving 1 base unmatched. The germline V gene encodes CDR1 MNHNS and CDR2 SASEGT. CDR3 residues: CASSEARGGTGELFF. The CDR3 bases are TGTGCCAGCAGTGAAGCTCGGGGGGGCACCGGGGAGCTGTTTTTT.

This chain links TRBV28 with TRBJ1-3; a weak D match, TRBD1 (5 bases). CDR3 length: 14 residues. Germline CDR1 is MDHEN and CDR2 is SYDVKM. V lost 5 bases and J lost 5, with 13 bases in between. CDR3 DNA: TGTGCCAGCAGTCTCCAGGGAATAAGAAACACCATATATTTT. Translation gives CASSLQGIRNTIYF.

The chain carries TRBV28 and TRBJ1-2, with no clear D. This CDR3 is built from 11 residues. Trimming removed 6 bases at V and 8 bases at J, with 10 bases between. Germline V gene lookup returns CDR1 MDHEN and CDR2 SYDVKM. DNA for the CDR3: TGTGCCAGCAGCCCTCGCCTAGGCTACACCTTC. Protein: CASSPRLGYTF.

This clone was seen once. The rearrangement uses TRBV7-2 and TRBJ1-2; 7 bases are shared with TRBD1. The CDR3 has 13 residues. Trimming took 5 bases from V and 2 from J; bases not matched to a gene: 2. Germline loops: CDR1 SGHTA, CDR2 FQGNSA. The CDR3 here is CASSPDRNYGYTF. The CDR3 DNA is TGTGCCAGCAGCCCGGACAGGAACTATGGCTACACCTTC.

A few counts support this clone. The same CDR3 is also encoded by other DNA sequences in this sample. The chain carries TRBV10-3 and TRBJ2-7; D is ambiguous. Trimming took off 0 bases at V and 6 bases at J, with 9 bases between the two ends. Germline V gene data show CDR1 as ENHRY and CDR2 as SYGVKD. This CDR3 is 13 amino acids long. CDR3 sequence reads: CAISESRSGEQYF. For the CDR3, the DNA is TGTGCCATCAGTGAGTCGAGATCGGGCGAGCAGTACTTC.

The chain employs TRBV5-1 and TRBJ2-3; 7 bases match TRBD1. CDR1 and CDR2 (germline): SGHRS, YFSETQ. The CDR3 has 18 residues. J lost 1 base, V lost 3 bases, and 14 bases had no gene match. The CDR3 nucleotides read TGCGCCAGCAGCTCTTTAGGGGGCCTCTGGCCGGGCACAGATACGCAGTATTTT. It specifies CASSSLGGLWPGTDTQYF.